These 32 T cell receptor beta chains originate from one sample sequenced in a study of shared clonotypes between healthy human individuals. TCRdb's copy holds only in-frame clones and misses some; the assay was immunoSEQ multiplex PCR. The data contain roughly 490,000 clones, over 65% of them singletons. Sequencing was done on a sample of PBMCs. All receptors come from a woman aged 40 to 50 in good health. Some clones in this sample may be carry-over from other donors' samples.

The chain has TRBV4-1 and TRBJ2-1; 11 bases map to TRBD2. The CDR3 spans 15 residues. Trimming took 6 bases from V and 3 from J; bases not matched to a gene: 4. Germline CDR1 is MGHRA and CDR2 is YSYEKL. CDR3 protein: CASRLTSGSYNEQFF. The CDR3 DNA is TGCGCCAGCAGACTCACTAGCGGGAGCTACAATGAGCAGTTCTTC.

This clone was seen more than once but under ten times. The chain recombines TRBV28 with TRBJ1-4; 8 nucleotides agree with TRBD1. After removal of 4 bases from V and 7 bases from J, the junction contained 5 bases not matched to a gene. This CDR3 is built from 14 residues. CDR1 and CDR2 from the germline V gene are MDHEN and SYDVKM. CDR3 region: CASSSQGVVEKLFF. The DNA for the CDR3 is TGTGCCAGCAGTTCACAGGGGGTTGTTGAAAAACTGTTTTTT. The variable domain in full, with the rest retrieved from reference TRBV28 and TRBJ1-4, is DVKVTQSSRYLVKRTGEKVFLECVQDMDHENMFWYRQDPGLGLRLIYFSYDVKMKEKGDIPEGYSVSREKKERFSLILESASTNQTSMYLCASSSQGVVEKLFFGSGTQLSVL.

This clone was found once. The chain recombines TRBV5-4 with TRBJ2-1, with TRBD2 as a possible D gene (6 bases). The V end was cut by 0 bases, the J end by 7 bases, with 8 bases between. Germline V lookup: CDR1 SGHNT, CDR2 YYREEE (reference sequence). The CDR3 totals 13 residues. This CDR3 reads CASSLDGTNEQFF. The CDR3 DNA is TGTGCCAGCAGCTTGGATGGGACTAATGAGCAGTTCTTC.

This sequence joins TRBV5-6 and TRBJ1-2, with 10 nucleotides matching TRBD1. CDR1 is SGHDT, CDR2 YYEEEE, per germline. This CDR3 spans 15 amino acids. V dropped 4 bases and J dropped 5; count of bases not matched to a gene: 8. This chain's CDR3 is CASSEMTGGGYGYTF. CDR3 sequence (DNA): TGTGCCAGCAGCGAAATGACAGGGGGCGGGTATGGCTACACCTTC.

This clone was detected only once. V is TRBV9 and J is TRBJ2-7; D might be TRBD1 (5 bases). V lost 2 bases and J lost 3, with 12 bases in between. The CDR3 runs to 14 residues. Germline lookup yields CDR1 SGDLS and CDR2 YYNGEE. DNA of the CDR3: TGTGCCAGCAGCGTTGAGACAGAAGACTACGAGCAGTACTTC. Amino acid sequence: CASSVETEDYEQYF.

In this sample, this clone turned up a few times. The chain joins TRBV7-6 to TRBJ1-3, with D possibly being TRBD1 (6 bases). Between the trimmed V and J ends, which lost 2 bases and 2 bases, there was a span of 10 bases. This CDR3 has 15 residues. CDR1 SGHVS and CDR2 FNYEAQ come from the germline V gene. The CDR3 DNA sequence: TGTGCCAGCAGCTTACTGGGGGCGGCTGGAAACACCATATATTTT. Translated, it gives CASSLLGAAGNTIYF. The full variable domain, completed using reference TRBV7-6 and TRBJ1-3, is GAGVSQSPRYKVTKRGQDVALRCDPISGHVSLYWYRQALGQGPEFLTYFNYEAQQDKSGLPNDRFSAERPEGSISTLTIQRTEQRDSAMYRCASSLLGAAGNTIYFGEGSWLTVV.

On this clone: This specimen includes other DNA sequences encoding the same CDR3. The V gene is TRBV6-4, the J gene TRBJ2-1, with D possibly being TRBD2 (6 bases). The CDR3 loop spans 15 amino acids. V was pared by 0 bases and J by 3 bases, with 9 bases between. Germline-derived CDR1 and CDR2 are MRHNA and SNTAGT. The CDR3 loop is CASSDSSGSYNEQFF. CDR3 nucleotide sequence: TGTGCCAGCAGTGACTCCTCCGGGAGCTACAATGAGCAGTTCTTC.

Details on this clone: This likely came from a read error, as a far larger clone is one base away. Other nucleotide sequences in the sample specify the same CDR3. The chain combines TRBV19 with TRBJ1-5; 7 bases are a match to TRBD1. After removal of 6 bases from V and 2 bases from J, the junction contained 1 base not matched to a gene. The CDR3 runs 13 residues. Per germline, CDR1 LNHDA and CDR2 SQIVND (reference sequence). The CDR3: CASSTGGNQPQHF. CDR3 DNA: TGTGCCAGTAGCACAGGGGGCAATCAGCCCCAGCATTTT. Based on the CDR3 plus reference TRBV19 and TRBJ1-5, the full variable domain is DGGITQSPKYLFRKEGQNVTLSCEQNLNHDAMYWYRQDPGQGLRLIYYSQIVNDFQKGDIAEGYSVSREKKESFPLTVTSAQKNPTAFYLCASSTGGNQPQHFGDGTRLSIL.

There are a few counts of this clone. The chain's CDR3 is CASSVGRADYGYTF. The CDR3 DNA sequence: TGTGCCAGCAGCGTAGGACGGGCTGACTATGGCTACACCTTC. This chain joins TRBV9 and TRBJ1-2; D not certain. CDR1 is SGDLS and CDR2 is YYNGEE in the germline V gene. The V end lost 0 bases, the J end lost 3 bases, and 9 bases lay between the germline ends. CDR3 length: 14 amino acids.

This chain links TRBV28 with TRBJ1-5, with a tentative D call TRBD1 (6 bases). Trimming left V 6 bases short and J 5 bases short, with 14 bases between. Germline CDR1 MDHEN, CDR2 SYDVKM. The CDR3 extends over 14 amino acids. The CDR3 is CASSLTGSHQPQHF. Written as DNA, the CDR3 is TGTGCCAGCAGCCTCACAGGGTCCCATCAGCCCCAGCATTTT.

CDR3 sequence reads: CASSYSRDRQAGNTIYF. For the CDR3, the DNA is TGTGCCAGCAGTTACTCCAGAGACCGACAGGCTGGAAACACCATATATTTT. The V call is TRBV6-7, the J call TRBJ1-3, with D possibly being TRBD1 (6 bases). TRBV6-7 is treated as an ORF (open reading frame) with a function not yet certain. The CDR3 is 17 amino acids. The V and J ends lost 0 bases and 2 bases respectively, with 14 bases between them.

The V gene is TRBV2, the J gene TRBJ2-3; D gene uncertain. Per the germline V gene, CDR1 is SNHLY and CDR2 is FYNNEI. Trimming removed 4 bases at V and 4 bases at J, with 12 bases between. CDR3 length equals 14 residues. The CDR3 DNA sequence: TGTGCCAGCAGTGTGTACCGGGTGGCAGATACGCAGTATTTT. Translating it yields CASSVYRVADTQYF.

Comment on this clone: At one boundary the junction diverges from the germline segment, which might be a read error. The rearrangement links TRBV4-1 to TRBJ1-4; 7 bases line up with TRBD1. Germline V lookup: CDR1 MGHRA, CDR2 YSYEKL. This CDR3 is 17 amino acids long. The CDR3 nucleotides are TGCACCAGCAGCCGAAGGGACAGAGAAATGTCTAATGAAAAACTGTTTTTT. It encodes CTSSRRDREMSNEKLFF.

The CDR3 sequence is CASSQETGSSYEQYF. CDR3 nucleotide sequence: TGTGCCAGCAGCCAAGAGACAGGGAGCTCCTACGAGCAGTACTTC. This rearrangement joins TRBV4-2 to TRBJ2-7; 7 nucleotides match TRBD1. V was pared by 0 bases and J by 0 bases, with 2 bases of the junction left unmatched. Germline values: CDR1 LGHNA, CDR2 YNFKEQ. The CDR3 sequence is 15 residues long.

Details on this clone: A far larger clone is only one base removed, so a read error is likely. Other DNA sequences in this specimen translate into the identical CDR3. The chain has TRBV2 and TRBJ2-1; D is undetermined. V was clipped by 6 bases and J by 2 bases, with 2 bases between them. Germline assignment: CDR1 SNHLY and CDR2 FYNNEI. CDR3 length equals 11 residues. The CDR3 sequence is CASSAYNEQFF. CDR3 DNA sequence: TGTGCCAGCAGCGCCTACAATGAGCAGTTCTTC. The variable domain in full, completed from reference TRBV2 and TRBJ2-1, reads EPEVTQTPSHQVTQMGQEVILRCVPISNHLYFYWYRQILGQKVEFLVSFYNNEISEKSEIFDDQFSVERPDGSNFTLKIRSTKLEDSAMYFCASSAYNEQFFGPGTRLTVL.

This clone was detected only once. This chain uses TRBV5-1 with TRBJ2-2; 14 bases are a match to TRBD2. The trim removed 3 bases at V and 7 bases at J, leaving 5 bases unmatched. The CDR3 is 16 amino acids. Per germline, CDR1 SGHRS and CDR2 YFSETQ. This CDR3 is CASSSGLAGVVGELFF. CDR3 in DNA: TGCGCCAGCAGCTCGGGACTAGCGGGAGTCGTCGGGGAGCTGTTTTTT.

J is TRBJ1-4 and V is TRBV29-1; no definite D call. The CDR3 spans 13 residues. The germline V gene encodes CDR1 SQVTM and CDR2 ANQGSEA. V dropped 3 bases and J dropped 3 bases, with 8 bases sitting between them. This chain's CDR3 is CSVESQSNEKLFF. CDR3 bases: TGCAGCGTTGAGAGTCAGTCTAATGAAAAACTGTTTTTT.

CDR3 DNA: TGCAGTGCTAGAGTGAGTGAAGCTTTCTTT. It yields the protein CSARVSEAFF. J is TRBJ1-1 and V is TRBV20-1; no definite D call. The CDR3 has 10 residues. V lost 1 base and J lost 7, with 4 bases in between. In germline, CDR1 is DFQATT, CDR2 SNEGSKA (reference sequence).

The V and J genes are TRBV7-2 and TRBJ2-7, with 11 bases aligning to TRBD1. V lost 1 base, J lost 3 bases, and 5 bases stayed unmatched. Germline V lookup: CDR1 SGHTA, CDR2 FQGNSA. This CDR3 contains 16 residues. The CDR3 spells CASSLGVGTGGYEQYF. The CDR3 DNA is TGTGCCAGCAGCTTAGGGGTCGGGACAGGGGGCTACGAGCAGTACTTC.

The gene calls are TRBV27 and TRBJ2-1; 11 bases align to TRBD1. J lost 6 bases, V lost 4 bases, and 5 bases had no gene match. The germline V gene has CDR1 MNHEY and CDR2 SMNVEV (reference sequence). The CDR3 length is 15 residues. The CDR3 reads CASSYGGTGGNEQFF. The CDR3 DNA is TGTGCCAGCAGTTACGGGGGGACAGGGGGCAATGAGCAGTTCTTC.

V and J are TRBV7-9 and TRBJ1-2, with D possibly being TRBD1 (5 bases). Trimming removed 1 base from V and 8 bases from J, with 8 bases in between. Germline CDR1 SEHNR, CDR2 FQNEAQ (reference sequence). The CDR3 covers 12 residues. For the CDR3, the DNA is TGTGCCAGCAGCTTAGTGGGGGAAGGCTACACCTTC. Residues: CASSLVGEGYTF.

This chain uses TRBV28 with TRBJ1-3; weak D call: TRBD1 (5 bases). This CDR3 spans 21 amino acids. In germline, CDR1 is MDHEN, CDR2 SYDVKM. V lost 3 bases to trimming and J lost 0 bases, with 27 bases between them. CDR3 sequence (DNA): TGTGCCAGCAGTTTTATGGGGGGGTGGACCGGGACCAATTACTCTGGAAACACCATATATTTT. This codes for CASSFMGGWTGTNYSGNTIYF. Using reference TRBV28 and TRBJ1-3 for the parts outside the CDR3, the full variable domain is DVKVTQSSRYLVKRTGEKVFLECVQDMDHENMFWYRQDPGLGLRLIYFSYDVKMKEKGDIPEGYSVSREKKERFSLILESASTNQTSMYLCASSFMGGWTGTNYSGNTIYFGEGSWLTVV.

A few counts support this clone. V gene TRBV11-2 combines with J gene TRBJ1-2; D is unclear. The CDR3 contains 12 residues. V gave up 5 bases and J gave up 8 bases, with 12 bases separating them. The germline V gene has CDR1 SGHAT and CDR2 FQNNGV. The CDR3 sequence is CASSSPGVGYTF. The CDR3 DNA follows: TGTGCCAGCAGCAGCCCCGGTGTGGGCTACACCTTC. Full variable domain (outside the CDR3, taken from reference TRBV11-2 and TRBJ1-2): EAGVAQSPRYKIIEKRQSVAFWCNPISGHATLYWYQQILGQGPKLLIQFQNNGVVDDSQLPKDRFSAERLKGVDSTLKIQPAKLEDSAVYLCASSSPGVGYTFGSGTRLTVV.

This sequence joins TRBV19 and TRBJ1-1; possible D gene TRBD1, 6 bases. The length of the CDR3 is 16 residues. Between the trimmed V and J ends, which lost 3 bases and 2 bases, there was a span of 16 bases. CDR1 and CDR2 (germline): LNHDA, SQIVND (reference sequence). The CDR3 nucleotides are TGTGCCAGTAGTATTATCTGGGGGGGCCCAAACACTGAAGCTTTCTTT. Protein product: CASSIIWGGPNTEAFF. Full variable domain (rest looked up from reference TRBV19 and TRBJ1-1): DGGITQSPKYLFRKEGQNVTLSCEQNLNHDAMYWYRQDPGQGLRLIYYSQIVNDFQKGDIAEGYSVSREKKESFPLTVTSAQKNPTAFYLCASSIIWGGPNTEAFFGQGTRLTVV.

In this sample, this clone turned up many times. V is TRBV30 and J is TRBJ1-1; D is possibly TRBD1 (5 bases). This CDR3 has 15 amino acids. V was clipped by 0 bases and J by 4 bases, with 15 bases between them. Germline V gene data show CDR1 as GTSNPN and CDR2 as SVGIG (reference sequence). The chain's CDR3 is CAWSVRGRSGTEAFF. The CDR3 region has the DNA TGTGCCTGGAGTGTACGGGGGAGGTCAGGCACTGAAGCTTTCTTT.

This clone was seen more than once but under ten times. The chain carries TRBV6-4 and TRBJ2-3; D is ambiguous. This CDR3 has 15 amino acids. From germline, CDR1 is MRHNA and CDR2 SNTAGT. Trimming left V 4 bases short and J 3 bases short, with 14 bases between. CDR3 amino acids: CASSGGGKDTDTQYF. The CDR3 DNA follows: TGTGCCAGCAGTGGTGGTGGCAAAGATACAGATACGCAGTATTTT.

This clone appeared once. The chain is built from TRBV5-4 and TRBJ1-4; weak D call: TRBD1 (5 bases). Between the trimmed V and J ends, which lost 3 bases and 2 bases, there was a span of 11 bases. The CDR3 is 15 amino acids. Germline values: CDR1 SGHNT, CDR2 YYREEE (reference sequence). CDR3 DNA sequence: TGTGCCAGCAGCTGGGACCCTATGACTAATGAAAAACTGTTTTTT. This gives the protein CASSWDPMTNEKLFF. Drawing the rest from reference TRBV5-4 and TRBJ1-4, the complete variable domain is ETGVTQSPTHLIKTRGQQVTLRCSSQSGHNTVSWYQQALGQGPQFIFQYYREEENGRGNFPPRFSGLQFPNYSSELNVNALELDDSALYLCASSWDPMTNEKLFFGSGTQLSVL.

A few counts support this clone. V usage is TRBV7-9 and J usage is TRBJ1-2; 9 bases line up with TRBD1. The germline CDR1 and CDR2 sequences are SEHNR and FQNEAQ (reference sequence). J gave up 8 bases and V 5 bases, and 6 bases lay outside the gene matches. The CDR3 runs 13 residues. CDR3 DNA sequence: TGTGCCAGCAGCCCGGGACAGGGAATAGGCTACACCTTC. Translation: CASSPGQGIGYTF.

This clone was counted only a few times. The chain recombines TRBV7-6 with TRBJ1-2; tentatively, D is TRBD1 (5 bases). The V and J ends lost 5 bases and 3 bases respectively, with 16 bases between them. Germline loops: CDR1 SGHVS, CDR2 FNYEAQ. This CDR3 has 15 residues. CDR3 protein: CASSPGLQRHYGYTF. The CDR3 DNA reads TGTGCCAGCAGCCCGGGACTCCAGCGCCACTATGGCTACACCTTC.

The chain combines TRBV7-8 with TRBJ1-1, with D uncertain. Germline V gives CDR1 SGHVS, CDR2 FQNEAQ. V lost 5 bases, J lost 2 bases, and 18 bases lay in between. The CDR3 is made up of 16 amino acids. Here the CDR3 DNA reads TGTGCCAGCAGCCCACGGGAGGGCCAGCGTAACACTGAAGCTTTCTTT. This codes for CASSPREGQRNTEAFF.

The chain employs TRBV4-1 and TRBJ2-7, with 10 bases that match TRBD2. This CDR3 has 15 amino acids. The V segment lost 4 bases and the J segment 1 base; nucleotides outside the gene matches: 4. CDR1 and CDR2 from the germline V gene are MGHRA and YSYEKL. CDR3 nucleotides: TGCGCCAGCAGCCGGACTAGCGGAAATTCCTACGAGCAGTACTTC. Its translation: CASSRTSGNSYEQYF.

This clone has just one count. V and J are TRBV5-1 and TRBJ1-3; D call uncertain. V was clipped by 2 bases and J by 0 bases, with 9 bases between them. CDR3 size: 15 residues. CDR1 is SGHRS and CDR2 is YFSETQ in the germline V gene. The CDR3: CASSLTISSGNTIYF. CDR3 coding DNA: TGCGCCAGCAGCTTAACGATAAGCTCTGGAAACACCATATATTTT.